The clone carrying this T cell receptor (beta chain) showed up just a few times. Unique molecular identifiers were in the cDNA, with template-switch universal primer binding. TCRdb called the 5' RACE reads again in MiXCR, with one record for every CDR3 protein. The table includes around 1.7 million distinct CDR3 sequences, more than 30% detected once. The data originate from a study of identical twins. The V and J ends lost 1 base and 0 bases respectively, with 10 bases between them. The CDR3 spans 15 residues. CDR1 is MGHDK and CDR2 is SYGVNS in the germline V gene. Sequenced: cord blood. The V call is TRBV25-1, the J call TRBJ2-7; D unclear. The source of this sequence is a newborn girl in good health. The CDR3 sequence: CASSEFWVPSYEQYF. CDR3 nucleotide sequence: TGTGCCAGCAGTGAATTTTGGGTCCCCTCCTACGAGCAGTACTTC.